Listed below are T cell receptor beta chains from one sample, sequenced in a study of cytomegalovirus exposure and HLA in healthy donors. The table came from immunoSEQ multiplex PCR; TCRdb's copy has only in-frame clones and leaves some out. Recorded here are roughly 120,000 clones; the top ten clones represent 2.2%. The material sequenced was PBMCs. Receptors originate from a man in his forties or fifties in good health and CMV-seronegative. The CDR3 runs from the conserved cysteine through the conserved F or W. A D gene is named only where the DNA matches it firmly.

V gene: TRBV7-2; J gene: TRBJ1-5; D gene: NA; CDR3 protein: CASSLAGGNQPQHF; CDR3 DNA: TGTGCCAGCAGCTTAGCAGGGGGAAATCAGCCCCAGCATTTT
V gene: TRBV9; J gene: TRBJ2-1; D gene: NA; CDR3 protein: CASSSREVQFF; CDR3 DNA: TGTGCCAGCAGCTCGCGAGAAGTGCAGTTCTTC
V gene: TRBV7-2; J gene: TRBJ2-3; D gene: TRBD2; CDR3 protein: CASSLMTSSHTQYF; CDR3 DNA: TGTGCCAGCAGCTTAATGACTAGCTCACATACGCAGTATTTT
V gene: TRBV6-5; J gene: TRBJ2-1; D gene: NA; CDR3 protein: CASSSRWGEQFF; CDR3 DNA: TGTGCCAGCAGTTCTAGGTGGGGCGAGCAGTTCTTC
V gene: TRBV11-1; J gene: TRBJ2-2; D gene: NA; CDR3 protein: CASSLGDKMRELFF; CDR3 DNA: TGTGCCAGCAGCTTAGGGGACAAGATGCGGGAGCTGTTTTTT
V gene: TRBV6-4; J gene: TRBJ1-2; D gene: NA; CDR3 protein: CASSGLYGYTF; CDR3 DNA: TGTGCCAGCAGTGGTCTCTATGGCTACACCTTC
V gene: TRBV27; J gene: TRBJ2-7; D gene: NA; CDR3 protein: CASSLIAVGPYEQYF; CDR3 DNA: TGTGCCAGCAGTTTAATAGCGGTGGGGCCCTACGAGCAGTACTTC
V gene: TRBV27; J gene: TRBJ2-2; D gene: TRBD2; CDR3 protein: CASSLSWRLAGTGELFF; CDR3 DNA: TGTGCCAGCAGTTTATCGTGGAGACTAGCGGGAACCGGGGAGCTGTTTTTT
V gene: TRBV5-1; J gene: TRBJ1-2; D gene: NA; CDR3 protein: CASSLGGQSNYGYTF; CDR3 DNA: TGCGCCAGCAGCTTGGGAGGACAGAGTAACTATGGCTACACCTTC
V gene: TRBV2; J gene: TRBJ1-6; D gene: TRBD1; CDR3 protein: CASSDGTGYSPLHF; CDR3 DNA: TGTGCCAGCAGTGACGGGACAGGGTATTCACCCCTCCACTTT
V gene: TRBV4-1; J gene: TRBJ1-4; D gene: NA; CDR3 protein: CASSQVGTTNEKLFF; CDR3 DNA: TGCGCCAGCAGCCAAGTTGGCACGACTAATGAAAAACTGTTTTTT
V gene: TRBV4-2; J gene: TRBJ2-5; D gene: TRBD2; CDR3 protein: CASSQGNSGRLPQETQYF; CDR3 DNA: TGTGCCAGCAGCCAAGGGAACAGCGGGAGGCTCCCCCAAGAGACCCAGTACTTC
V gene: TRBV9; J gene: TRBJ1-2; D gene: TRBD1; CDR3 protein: CASSGGQGNYGYTF; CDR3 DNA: TGTGCCAGCAGCGGAGGACAGGGTAACTATGGCTACACCTTC
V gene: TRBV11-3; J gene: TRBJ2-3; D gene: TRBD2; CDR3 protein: CASSGRLAGGADTQYF; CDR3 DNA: TGTGCCAGCAGCGGACGACTAGCGGGAGGTGCAGATACGCAGTATTTT
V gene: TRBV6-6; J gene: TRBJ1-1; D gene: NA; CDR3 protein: CASSYSTTVAEAFF; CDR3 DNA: TGTGCCAGCAGTTACTCTACTACGGTGGCTGAAGCTTTCTTT
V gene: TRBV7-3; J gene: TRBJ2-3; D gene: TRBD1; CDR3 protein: CASSSPGGITDTQYF; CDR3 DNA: TGTGCCAGCAGCTCCCCAGGGGGCATCACAGATACGCAGTATTTT
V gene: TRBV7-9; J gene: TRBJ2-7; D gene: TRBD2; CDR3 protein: CASSWASGRGEQYF; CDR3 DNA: TGTGCCAGCAGCTGGGCTAGCGGGAGGGGCGAGCAGTACTTC
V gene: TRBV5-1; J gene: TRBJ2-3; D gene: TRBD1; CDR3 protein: CASSLDRGRDTQYF; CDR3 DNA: TGCGCCAGCAGCTTGGACAGGGGTAGAGATACGCAGTATTTT
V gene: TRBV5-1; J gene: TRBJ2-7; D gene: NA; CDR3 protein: CASSLEAGNAYEQYF; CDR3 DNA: TGCGCCAGCAGCTTGGAGGCGGGGAATGCCTACGAGCAGTACTTC
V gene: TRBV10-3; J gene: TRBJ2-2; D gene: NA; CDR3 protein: CAGGGGTGELFF; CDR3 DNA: TGTGCCGGGGGGGGCGGAACCGGGGAGCTGTTTTTT
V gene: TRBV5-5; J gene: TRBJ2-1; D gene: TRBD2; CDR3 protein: CASSWTSGRVVDEQFF; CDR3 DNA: TGTGCCAGCAGCTGGACTAGCGGGAGGGTGGTTGATGAGCAGTTCTTC
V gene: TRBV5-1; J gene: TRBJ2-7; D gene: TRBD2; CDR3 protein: CASSLASGGRDEQYF; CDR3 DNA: TGCGCCAGCAGCTTAGCTAGCGGGGGCCGGGACGAGCAGTACTTC
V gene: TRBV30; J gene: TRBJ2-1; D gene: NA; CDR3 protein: CAWTYEAATGQFF; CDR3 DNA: TGTGCCTGGACCTACGAGGCGGCCACTGGGCAGTTCTTC
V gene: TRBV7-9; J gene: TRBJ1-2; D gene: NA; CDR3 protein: CASREANYGYTF; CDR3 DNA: TGTGCCAGCAGAGAGGCTAACTATGGCTACACCTTC
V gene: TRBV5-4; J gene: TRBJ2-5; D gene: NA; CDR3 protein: CASSAGRQETQYF; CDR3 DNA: TGTGCCAGCAGTGCGGGACGTCAAGAGACCCAGTACTTC
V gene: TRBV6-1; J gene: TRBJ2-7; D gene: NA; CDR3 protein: CASMVREGQSYEQYF; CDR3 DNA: TGTGCCAGCATGGTGAGAGAAGGACAGTCCTACGAGCAGTACTTC
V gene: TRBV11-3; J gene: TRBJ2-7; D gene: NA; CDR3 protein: CASSATGSFEQYF; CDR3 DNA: TGTGCCAGCAGCGCCACAGGGTCCTTCGAGCAGTACTTC
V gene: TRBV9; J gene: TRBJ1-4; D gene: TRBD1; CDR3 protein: CASSVGQGGEKLFF; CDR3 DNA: TGTGCCAGCAGCGTAGGGCAGGGGGGCGAAAAACTGTTTTTT
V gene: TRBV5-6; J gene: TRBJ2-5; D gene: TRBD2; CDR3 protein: CASSRGLAGDSETQYF; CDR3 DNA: TGTGCCAGCAGCAGAGGACTAGCGGGAGATAGCGAGACCCAGTACTTC
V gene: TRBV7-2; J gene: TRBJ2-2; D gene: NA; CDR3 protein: CASSRQAANTGELFF; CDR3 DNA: TGTGCCAGCAGCCGTCAGGCTGCCAACACCGGGGAGCTGTTTTTT